This TCR beta chain was observed in a study of blood T cells in healthy people across ages. Whole-study findings and limits: Roughly linear declines in TCR beta diversity per million T cells occurred with age. Leaving the PBMCs unsorted stopped any conclusive comparison of naive versus antigen-experienced cells.

The junction had 12 bases not matched to a gene; V was cut back by 8 bases and J by 9 bases. The germline V gene has CDR1 SNHLY and CDR2 FYNNEI. This CDR3 region has 13 residues. With regard to this clonotype: Its target is unknown.

Primers used in a second PCR of roughly 7 to 11 cycles were a sample-barcoded 5' primer and a J-beta primer mix. In TCRdb, the 5' RACE reads were re-called with MiXCR into one record per CDR3 protein. The sample consists of about 970,000 distinct CDR3 sequences, roughly 47% of them appearing once. Sequences were obtained from blood. This receptor was identified in a woman aged 55-69 years in good health. The chain combines TRBV2 with TRBJ2-7; TRBD2 agrees at 8 bases. This chain's CDR3 is CASEGLVRLWQYF. For the CDR3, the DNA is TGTGCCAGCGAGGGACTAGTAAGGCTCTGGCAGTACTTC.